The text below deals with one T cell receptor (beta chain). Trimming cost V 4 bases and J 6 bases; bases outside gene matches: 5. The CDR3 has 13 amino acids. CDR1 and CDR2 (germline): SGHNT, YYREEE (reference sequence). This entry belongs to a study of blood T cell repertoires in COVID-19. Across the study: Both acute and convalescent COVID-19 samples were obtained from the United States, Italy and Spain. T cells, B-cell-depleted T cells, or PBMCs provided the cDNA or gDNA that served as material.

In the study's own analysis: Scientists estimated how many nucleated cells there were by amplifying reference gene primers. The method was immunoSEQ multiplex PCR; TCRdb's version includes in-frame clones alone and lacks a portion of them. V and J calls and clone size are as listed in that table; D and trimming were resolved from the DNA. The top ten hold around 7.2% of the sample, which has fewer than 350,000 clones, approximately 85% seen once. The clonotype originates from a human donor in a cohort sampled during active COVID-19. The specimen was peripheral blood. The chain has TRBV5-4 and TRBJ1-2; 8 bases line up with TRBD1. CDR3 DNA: TGTGCCAGCAGCGTGGACAGGGCTGATGGCTACACCTTC. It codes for CASSVDRADGYTF.